This T cell receptor (beta chain) derives from a study of T cells in Graves' hyperthyroidism and ophthalmopathy. Study-wide findings and caveats: Blood also contained most expanded thyroid clonotypes above 0.001.

Graves' hyperthyroidism qualified as stable when ophthalmopathy did not progress within 18 months. The CDR3 is 15 amino acids. Germline CDR1 is SGDLS and CDR2 is YYNGEE. With V trimmed by 3 bases and J by 1 base, 2 bases remained unmatched. Worth noting for this clonotype: Antigen specificity is unknown.

It was RNA transcripts that yielded the amplified TCR beta CDR3 regions. The TCR CDR3 was amplified in a first-round RT-PCR using the HTBI primer set. Each CDR3 protein gets one entry after TCRdb re-called the multiplex PCR reads with MiXCR. This sample has approximately 700,000 distinct CDR3 sequences; about 15% occur once, and the top ten carry around 8%. The sample was blood. J is TRBJ2-3 and V is TRBV9; TRBD2 matches 10 bases. The receptor comes from a man between 18 and 35 years old with Graves' hyperthyroidism. CDR3 residues: CASSGAGGGTDTQYF. As DNA, the CDR3 is TGTGCCAGCAGCGGAGCGGGGGGGGGCACAGATACGCAGTATTTT. The full variable domain, its missing parts supplied by reference TRBV9 and TRBJ2-3, is DSGVTQTPKHLITATGQRVTLRCSPRSGDLSVYWYQQSLDQGLQFLIQYYNGEERAKGNILERFSAQQFPDLHSELNLSSLELGDSALYFCASSGAGGGTDTQYFGPGTRLTVL.